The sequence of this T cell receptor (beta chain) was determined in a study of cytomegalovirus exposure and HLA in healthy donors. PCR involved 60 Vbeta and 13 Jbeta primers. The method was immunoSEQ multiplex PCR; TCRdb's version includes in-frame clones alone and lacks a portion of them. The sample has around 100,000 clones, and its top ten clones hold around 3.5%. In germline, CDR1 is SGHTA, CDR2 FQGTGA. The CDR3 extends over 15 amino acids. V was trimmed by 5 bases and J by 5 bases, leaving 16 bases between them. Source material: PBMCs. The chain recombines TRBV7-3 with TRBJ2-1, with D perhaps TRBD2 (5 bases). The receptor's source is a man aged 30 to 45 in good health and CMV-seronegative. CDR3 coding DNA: TGTGCCAGCAGCGAAAGCGGCAAGAAAAACAATGAGCAGTTCTTC. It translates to CASSESGKKNNEQFF.